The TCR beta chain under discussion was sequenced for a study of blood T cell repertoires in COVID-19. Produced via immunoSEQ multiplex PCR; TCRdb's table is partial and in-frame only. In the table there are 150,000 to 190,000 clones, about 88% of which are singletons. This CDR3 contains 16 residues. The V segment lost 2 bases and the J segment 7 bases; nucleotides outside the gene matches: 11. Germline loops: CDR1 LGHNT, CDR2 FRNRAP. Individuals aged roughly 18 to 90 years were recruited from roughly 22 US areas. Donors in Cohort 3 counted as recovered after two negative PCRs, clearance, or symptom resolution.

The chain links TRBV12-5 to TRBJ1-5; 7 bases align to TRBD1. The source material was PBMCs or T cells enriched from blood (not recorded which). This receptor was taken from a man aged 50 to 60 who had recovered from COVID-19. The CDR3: CASGLWSGQERQPQHF. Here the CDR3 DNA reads TGTGCTAGTGGTTTGTGGTCCGGACAGGAGAGGCAGCCCCAGCATTTT.